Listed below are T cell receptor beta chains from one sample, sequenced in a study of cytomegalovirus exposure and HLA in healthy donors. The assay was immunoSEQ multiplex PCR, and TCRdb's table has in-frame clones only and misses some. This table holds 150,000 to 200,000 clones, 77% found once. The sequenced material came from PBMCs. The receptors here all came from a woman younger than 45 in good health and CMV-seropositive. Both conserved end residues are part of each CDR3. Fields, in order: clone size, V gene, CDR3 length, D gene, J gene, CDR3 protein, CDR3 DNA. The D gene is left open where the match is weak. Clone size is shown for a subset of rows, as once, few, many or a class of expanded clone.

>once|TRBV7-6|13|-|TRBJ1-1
CASTIQQNTEAFF
TGTGCCAGCACGATACAGCAGAACACTGAAGCTTTCTTT
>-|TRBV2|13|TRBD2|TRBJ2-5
CATAQREWETQYF
TGTGCCACCGCTCAGCGGGAGTGGGAGACCCAGTACTTC
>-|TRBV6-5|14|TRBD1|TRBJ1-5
CAGWDRPSNQPQHF
TGTGCCGGTTGGGACAGGCCGTCCAATCAGCCCCAGCATTTT
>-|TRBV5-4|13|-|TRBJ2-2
CASSHTGTGELFF
TGTGCCAGCAGCCACACAGGCACCGGGGAGCTGTTTTTT
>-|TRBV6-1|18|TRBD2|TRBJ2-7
CASSAGTSGRGGPYEQYF
TGTGCCAGCAGTGCCGGGACTAGCGGGAGAGGGGGACCCTACGAGCAGTACTTC
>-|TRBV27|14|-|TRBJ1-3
CASSQQGPGNTIYF
TGTGCCAGCAGTCAACAGGGTCCTGGAAACACCATATATTTT
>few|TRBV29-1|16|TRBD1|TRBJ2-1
CSVPRQGSLGYNEQFF
TGCAGCGTACCGCGACAGGGTTCCTTGGGGTACAATGAGCAGTTCTTC
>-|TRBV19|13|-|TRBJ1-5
CASSSQTNQPQHF
TGTGCCAGTAGTAGCCAGACAAATCAGCCCCAGCATTTT
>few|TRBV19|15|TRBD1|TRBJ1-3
CASSPTGGTGNTIYF
TGTGCCAGTAGTCCGACAGGGGGAACTGGAAACACCATATATTTT
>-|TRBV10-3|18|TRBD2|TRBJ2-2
CAISEGTSGRGNTGELFF
TGTGCCATCAGTGAGGGGACTAGCGGGAGGGGTAACACCGGGGAGCTGTTTTTT
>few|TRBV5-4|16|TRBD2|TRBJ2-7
CASSFRLAPSSYEQYF
TGTGCCAGCAGCTTCCGACTAGCGCCCAGCTCCTACGAGCAGTACTTC
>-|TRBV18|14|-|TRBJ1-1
CASSPATVNTEAFF
TGTGCCAGCTCACCTGCGACAGTAAACACTGAAGCTTTCTTT
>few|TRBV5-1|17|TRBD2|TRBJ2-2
CASSLEDRASGTGELFF
TGCGCCAGCAGCTTGGAGGACCGTGCTAGCGGGACCGGGGAGCTGTTTTTT
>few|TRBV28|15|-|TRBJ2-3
CASSRPGQVTDTQYF
TGTGCCAGCAGCCGTCCGGGACAAGTCACAGATACGCAGTATTTT
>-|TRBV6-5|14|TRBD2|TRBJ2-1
CASTPGLAGTGQFF
TGTGCCAGTACACCGGGACTAGCTGGAACGGGGCAGTTCTTC
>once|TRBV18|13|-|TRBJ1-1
CASSPVPEAEAFF
TGTGCCAGCTCACCCGTCCCTGAGGCTGAAGCTTTCTTT
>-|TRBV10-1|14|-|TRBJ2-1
CASSEGLIYNEQFF
TGCGCCAGCAGTGAGGGACTTATCTACAATGAGCAGTTCTTC
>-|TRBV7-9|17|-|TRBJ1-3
CASSLAARFDSGNTIYF
TGTGCCAGCAGCTTAGCAGCCAGGTTTGACTCTGGAAACACCATATATTTT
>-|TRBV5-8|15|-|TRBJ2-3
CASSNRVPVTDTQYF
TGTGCCAGCAGTAACCGGGTTCCAGTCACAGATACGCAGTATTTT
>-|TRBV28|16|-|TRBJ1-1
CASSFSGANTNTEAFF
TGTGCCAGCAGTTTTAGTGGGGCCAACACGAACACTGAAGCTTTCTTT
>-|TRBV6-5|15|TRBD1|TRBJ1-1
CASSYLAGGNTEAFF
TGTGCCAGCAGTTACCTAGCAGGGGGGAACACTGAAGCTTTCTTT
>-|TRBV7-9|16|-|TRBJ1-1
CASSLDAGINPTEAFF
TGTGCCAGCAGCTTAGACGCAGGTATTAACCCCACTGAAGCTTTCTTT
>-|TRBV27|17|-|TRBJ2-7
CASSFAGARDYGYEQYF
TGTGCCAGCAGTTTCGCGGGCGCCAGAGATTACGGTTACGAGCAGTACTTC
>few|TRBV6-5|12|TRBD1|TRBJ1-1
CASSRGTDEAFF
TGTGCCAGCAGTCGAGGGACAGATGAAGCTTTCTTT
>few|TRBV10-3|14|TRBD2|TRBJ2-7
CAISEAGGTYEQYF
TGTGCCATCAGTGAAGCGGGGGGGACCTACGAGCAGTACTTC
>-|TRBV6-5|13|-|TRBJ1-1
CASIRLTDTEAFF
TGTGCCAGCATACGCCTAACCGACACTGAAGCTTTCTTT
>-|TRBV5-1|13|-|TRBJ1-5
CASMTGPNQPQHF
TGCGCCAGCATGACAGGTCCCAATCAGCCCCAGCATTTT
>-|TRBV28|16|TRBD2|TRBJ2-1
CASRVSGSSVDNEQFF
TGTGCCAGCAGGGTAAGCGGGAGCTCTGTCGACAATGAGCAGTTCTTC
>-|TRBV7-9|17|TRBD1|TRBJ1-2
CASSFWTGAFRGYGYTF
TGTGCCAGCAGCTTCTGGACAGGGGCCTTTAGGGGCTATGGCTACACCTTC
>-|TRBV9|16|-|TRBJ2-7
CASSPSGGGAIYEQYF
TGTGCCAGCAGCCCCAGTGGTGGCGGGGCAATCTACGAGCAGTACTTC
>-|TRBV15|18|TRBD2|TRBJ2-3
CATSRDRLLAGGGDTQYF
TGTGCCACCAGCAGAGATCGTCTACTAGCGGGAGGAGGAGATACGCAGTATTTT
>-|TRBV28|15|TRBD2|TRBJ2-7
CASSLPTSGSYEQYF
TGTGCCAGCAGTTTACCAACTAGCGGGAGCTACGAGCAGTACTTC
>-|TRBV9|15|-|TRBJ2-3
CASSVDGGVTDTQYF
TGTGCCAGCAGCGTAGATGGCGGGGTCACAGATACGCAGTATTTT
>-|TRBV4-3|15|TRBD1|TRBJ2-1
CASSQETQGADEQFF
TGCGCCAGCAGCCAAGAAACCCAGGGGGCCGATGAGCAGTTCTTC
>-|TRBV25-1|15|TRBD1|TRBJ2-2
CASSGDSPNTGELFF
TGTGCCAGCAGTGGGGACAGTCCGAACACCGGGGAGCTGTTTTTT
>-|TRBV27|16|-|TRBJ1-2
CASSPAARQAALGYTF
TGTGCCAGCAGCCCGGCCGCCAGACAGGCCGCTCTCGGCTACACCTTC
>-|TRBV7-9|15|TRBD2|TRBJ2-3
CASSGTSGNSDTQYF
TGTGCCAGCAGTGGGACTAGCGGGAACTCAGATACGCAGTATTTT
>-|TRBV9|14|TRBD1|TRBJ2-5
CASSVEGTGETQYF
TGTGCCAGCAGCGTAGAGGGGACAGGGGAGACCCAGTACTTC
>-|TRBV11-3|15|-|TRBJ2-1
CASRRGGELINEQFF
TGTGCCAGCAGGCGTGGAGGTGAGTTGATCAATGAGCAGTTCTTC
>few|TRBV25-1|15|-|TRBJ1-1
CASSESRTVNTEAFF
TGTGCCAGCAGTGAATCACGGACAGTGAACACTGAAGCTTTCTTT
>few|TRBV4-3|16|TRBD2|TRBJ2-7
CASSQGLAGTSYEQYF
TGCGCCAGCAGCCAAGGACTAGCGGGCACCTCCTACGAGCAGTACTTC
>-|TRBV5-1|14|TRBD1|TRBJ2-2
CASSRDRGTGELFF
TGCGCCAGCAGCCGGGACAGGGGCACCGGGGAGCTGTTTTTT
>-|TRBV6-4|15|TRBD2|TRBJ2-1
CASSPGLAGPHEQFF
TGTGCCAGCAGCCCAGGACTAGCGGGACCCCATGAGCAGTTCTTC
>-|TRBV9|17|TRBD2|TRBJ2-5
CASSVGASGKSLETQYF
TGTGCCAGCAGCGTCGGAGCTAGCGGGAAATCCCTGGAGACCCAGTACTTC
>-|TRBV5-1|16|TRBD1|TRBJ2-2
CASTGQGPANTGELFF
TGCGCCAGCACTGGACAGGGCCCCGCGAACACCGGGGAGCTGTTTTTT
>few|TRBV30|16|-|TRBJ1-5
CAWSDRQGFGNQPQHF
TGTGCCTGGAGTGATAGGCAGGGATTCGGCAATCAGCCCCAGCATTTT
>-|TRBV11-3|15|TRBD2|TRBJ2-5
CASKNWASGSETQYF
TGTGCCAGCAAAAACTGGGCTAGCGGGAGTGAGACCCAGTACTTC
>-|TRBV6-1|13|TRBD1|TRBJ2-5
CASSEDRGLGQYF
TGTGCCAGCAGTGAAGACAGGGGGCTTGGGCAGTACTTC
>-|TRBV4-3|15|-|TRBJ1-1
CASSQGVGARTEAFF
TGCGCCAGCAGCCAGGGCGTGGGGGCGCGCACTGAAGCTTTCTTT